This T cell receptor (beta chain) was documented in a study of Tregs in tolerant kidney transplant recipients. As for this clone: The read finishes 3 residues shy of the CDR3 end, and the germline J gene is used to complete it.

The nonmyeloablative bone marrow transplants came from related graft donors, with transient mixed chimerism. Profiled with immunoSEQ multiplex PCR; TCRdb holds only in-frame clones, not every one. Its table lists approximately 6,000 clones. CDR3 length equals 15 residues. CDR1 is SGHRS and CDR2 is YFSETQ in the germline V gene. The V gene lost 4 bases and the J gene lost 1 base, with 9 bases spanning the gap. The source material was CD8+ T cells from blood (PBMCs), sampled 12 months after the transplant. V is TRBV5-1 and J is TRBJ2-6; possibly TRBD1 for D (5 bases). The clonotype comes from a human patient who received a combined kidney and bone marrow transplant. Some T cells may trace back to the graft donor. CDR3 region: CASSQGDSGANVLTF. The covered CDR3 bases are TGCGCCAGCAGCCAGGGCGATTCTGGGGCCAACGTC. The variable domain in full, completed from reference TRBV5-1 and TRBJ2-6, reads KAGVTQTPRYLIKTRGQQVTLSCSPISGHRSVSWYQQTPGQGLQFLFEYFSETQRNKGNFPGRFSGRQFSNSRSEMNVSTLELGDSALYLCASSQGDSGANVLTFGAGSRLTVL.